The clone carrying this T cell receptor (beta chain) was seen a few times. This table comes from immunoSEQ multiplex PCR, and its TCRdb copy is limited to in-frame clones, with some not included. The data show roughly 81,000 clones, roughly 84% seen once. This sample was included in a study of control samples from healthy donors and cancer patients. Trimming left V 2 bases short and J 5 bases short, with 10 bases between. This CDR3 is built from 14 residues. CDR1 and CDR2 from the germline V gene are MNHNS and SASEGT. The V call is TRBV6-1, the J call TRBJ2-1, with D perhaps matching TRBD2 (5 bases). The sequence came from a man between 60 and 75 years old with head and neck cancer. Material: PBMCs. Here the CDR3 DNA reads TGTGCCAGCAGTGAACAGGCCGGGAACAATGAGCAGTTCTTC. Encoded protein: CASSEQAGNNEQFF.